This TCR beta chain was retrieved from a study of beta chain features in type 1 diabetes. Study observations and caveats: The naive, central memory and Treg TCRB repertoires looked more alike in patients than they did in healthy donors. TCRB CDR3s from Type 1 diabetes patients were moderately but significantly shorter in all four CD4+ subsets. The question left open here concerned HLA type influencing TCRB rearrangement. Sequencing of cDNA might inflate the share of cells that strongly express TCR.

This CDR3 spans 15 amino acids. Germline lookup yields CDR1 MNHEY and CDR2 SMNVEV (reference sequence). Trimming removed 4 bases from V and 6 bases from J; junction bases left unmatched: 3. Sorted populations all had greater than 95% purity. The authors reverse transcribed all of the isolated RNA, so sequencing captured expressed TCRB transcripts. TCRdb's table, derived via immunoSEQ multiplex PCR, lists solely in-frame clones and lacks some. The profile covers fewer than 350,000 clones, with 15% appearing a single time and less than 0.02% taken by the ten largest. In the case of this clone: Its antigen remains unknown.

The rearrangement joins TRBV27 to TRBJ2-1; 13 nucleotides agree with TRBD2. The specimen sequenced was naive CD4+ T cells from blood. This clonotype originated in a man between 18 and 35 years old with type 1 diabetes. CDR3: CASSWTSGSFNEQFF. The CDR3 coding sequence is TGTGCCAGCAGTTGGACTAGCGGGAGCTTCAATGAGCAGTTCTTC.